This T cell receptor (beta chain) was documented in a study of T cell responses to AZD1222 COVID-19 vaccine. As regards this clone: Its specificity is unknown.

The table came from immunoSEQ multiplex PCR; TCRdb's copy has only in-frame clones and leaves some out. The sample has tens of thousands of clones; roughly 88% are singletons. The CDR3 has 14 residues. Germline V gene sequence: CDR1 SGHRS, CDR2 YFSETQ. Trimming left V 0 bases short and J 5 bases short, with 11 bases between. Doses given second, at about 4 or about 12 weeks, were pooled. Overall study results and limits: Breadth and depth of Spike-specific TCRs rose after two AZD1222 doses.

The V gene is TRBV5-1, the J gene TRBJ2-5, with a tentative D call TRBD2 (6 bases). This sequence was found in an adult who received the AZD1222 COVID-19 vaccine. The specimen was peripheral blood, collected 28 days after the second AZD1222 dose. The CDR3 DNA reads TGCGCCAGCAGCTTGGGCGGGGTCCGGGAGACCCAGTACTTC. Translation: CASSLGGVRETQYF.